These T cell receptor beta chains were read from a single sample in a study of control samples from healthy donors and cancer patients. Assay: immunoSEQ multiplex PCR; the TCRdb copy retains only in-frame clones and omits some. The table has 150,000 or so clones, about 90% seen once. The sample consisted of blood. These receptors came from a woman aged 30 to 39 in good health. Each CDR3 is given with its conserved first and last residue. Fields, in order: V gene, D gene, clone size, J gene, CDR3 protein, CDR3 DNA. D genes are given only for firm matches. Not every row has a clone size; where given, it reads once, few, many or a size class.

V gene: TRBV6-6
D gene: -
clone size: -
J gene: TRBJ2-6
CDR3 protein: CASSKPGAGANVLTF
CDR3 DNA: TGTGCCAGCAGTAAACCCGGGGCTGGGGCCAACGTCCTGACTTTC

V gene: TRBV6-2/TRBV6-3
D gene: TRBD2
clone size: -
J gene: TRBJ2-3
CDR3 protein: CASSYRSGSSTDTQYF
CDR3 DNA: TGTGCCAGCAGTTACCGAAGCGGGAGTTCCACAGATACGCAGTATTTT

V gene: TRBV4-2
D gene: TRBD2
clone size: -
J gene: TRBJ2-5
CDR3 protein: CASSGGGSGNQETQYF
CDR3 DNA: TGTGCCAGCAGCGGGGGGGGTAGCGGCAACCAAGAGACCCAGTACTTC

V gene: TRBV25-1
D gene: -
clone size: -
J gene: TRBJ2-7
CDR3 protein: CASTRQTGSSYEQYF
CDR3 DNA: TGTGCCAGCACCCGGCAGACGGGGAGCTCCTACGAGCAGTACTTC

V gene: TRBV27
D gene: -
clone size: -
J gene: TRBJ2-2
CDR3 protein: CASRPGLLGGELFF
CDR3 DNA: TGTGCCAGCAGACCGGGACTGCTGGGCGGGGAGCTGTTTTTT

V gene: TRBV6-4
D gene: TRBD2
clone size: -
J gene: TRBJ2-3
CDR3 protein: CASSEAGGTDTQYF
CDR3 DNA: TGTGCCAGCAGTGAAGCGGGAGGCACAGATACGCAGTATTTT

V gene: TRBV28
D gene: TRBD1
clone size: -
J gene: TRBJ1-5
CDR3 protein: CASTDQGAAQPQHF
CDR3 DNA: TGTGCCAGCACCGATCAGGGGGCAGCTCAGCCCCAGCATTTT

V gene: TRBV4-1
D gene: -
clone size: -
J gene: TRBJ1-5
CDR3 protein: CASSLWTVNQPQHF
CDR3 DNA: TGCGCCAGCAGCCTTTGGACAGTCAATCAGCCCCAGCATTTT

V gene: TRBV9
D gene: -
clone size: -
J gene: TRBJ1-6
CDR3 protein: CASSVESGSASSYNSPLHF
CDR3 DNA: TGTGCCAGCAGCGTAGAGTCCGGGAGTGCGAGCTCCTATAATTCACCCCTCCACTTT

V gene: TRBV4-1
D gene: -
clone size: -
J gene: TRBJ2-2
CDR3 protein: CASSQVQGEVEELFF
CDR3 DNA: TGCGCCAGCAGCCAAGTTCAGGGGGAGGTAGAGGAGCTGTTTTTT

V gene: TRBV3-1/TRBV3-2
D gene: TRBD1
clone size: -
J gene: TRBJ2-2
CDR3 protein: CASRQGYDGELFF
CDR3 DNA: TGTGCCAGCAGACAGGGGTATGACGGGGAGCTGTTTTTT

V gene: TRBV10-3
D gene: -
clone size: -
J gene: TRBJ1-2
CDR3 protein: CAISQTGNYGYTF
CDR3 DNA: TGTGCCATCAGTCAGACGGGGAACTATGGCTACACCTTC

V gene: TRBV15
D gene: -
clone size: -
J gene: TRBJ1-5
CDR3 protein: CATSSERSYSNQPQHF
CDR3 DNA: TGTGCCACCAGCTCAGAGCGGAGTTATAGCAATCAGCCCCAGCATTTT

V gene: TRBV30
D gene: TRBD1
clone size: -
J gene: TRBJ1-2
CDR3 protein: CAWAWEGASYGYTF
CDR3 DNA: TGTGCCTGGGCCTGGGAGGGGGCGAGCTATGGCTACACCTTC

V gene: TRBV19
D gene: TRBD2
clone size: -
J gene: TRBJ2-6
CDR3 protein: CASSIAGGPGANVLTF
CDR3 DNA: TGTGCCAGTAGTATAGCGGGAGGGCCTGGGGCCAACGTCCTGACTTTC

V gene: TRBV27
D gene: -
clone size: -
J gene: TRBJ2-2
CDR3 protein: CASSLERTGELFF
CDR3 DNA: TGTGCCAGCAGTTTGGAACGAACCGGGGAGCTGTTTTTT

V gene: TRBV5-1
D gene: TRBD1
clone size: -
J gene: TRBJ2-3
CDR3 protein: CASSLAGTGGADTQYF
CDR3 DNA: TGCGCCAGCAGCTTGGCCGGGACAGGGGGAGCAGATACGCAGTATTTT

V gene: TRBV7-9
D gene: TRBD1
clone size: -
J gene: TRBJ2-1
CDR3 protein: CATREGAGGIYNEQFF
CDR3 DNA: TGTGCCACCAGAGAGGGGGCAGGGGGAATATACAATGAGCAGTTCTTC

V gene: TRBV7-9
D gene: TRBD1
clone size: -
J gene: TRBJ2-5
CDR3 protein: CASSPRDREAQYF
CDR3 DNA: TGTGCCAGCAGCCCTCGGGACAGGGAGGCCCAGTACTTC

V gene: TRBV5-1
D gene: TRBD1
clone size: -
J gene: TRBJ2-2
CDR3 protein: CASSLASGQGPTGELFF
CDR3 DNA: TGCGCCAGCAGCTTGGCCTCAGGACAGGGCCCCACCGGGGAGCTGTTTTTT

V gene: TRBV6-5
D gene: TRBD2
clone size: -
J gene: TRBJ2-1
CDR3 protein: CASKELAGGPNEQFF
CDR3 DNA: TGTGCCAGCAAAGAACTAGCGGGAGGGCCGAATGAGCAGTTCTTC

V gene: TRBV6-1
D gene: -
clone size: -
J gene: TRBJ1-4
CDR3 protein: CASSEGTASENEKLFF
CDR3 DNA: TGTGCCAGCAGTGAGGGGACGGCCTCTGAGAATGAAAAACTGTTTTTT

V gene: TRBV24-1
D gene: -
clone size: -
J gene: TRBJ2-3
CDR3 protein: CATSDLSDTQYF
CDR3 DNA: TGTGCCACCAGTGATTTGTCGGATACGCAGTATTTT

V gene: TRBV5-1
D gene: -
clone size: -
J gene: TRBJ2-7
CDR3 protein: CASSFDGSYEQYF
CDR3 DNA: TGCGCCAGCAGCTTTGACGGTTCCTACGAGCAGTACTTC

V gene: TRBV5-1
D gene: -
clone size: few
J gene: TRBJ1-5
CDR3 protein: CASSLGYGAGQPQHF
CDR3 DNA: TGCGCCAGCAGCTTGGGGTATGGGGCCGGCCAGCCCCAGCATTTT

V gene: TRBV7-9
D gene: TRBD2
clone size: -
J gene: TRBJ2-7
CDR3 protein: CASSLPDTLAESSYEQYF
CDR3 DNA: TGTGCCAGCAGCTTACCCGACACACTAGCGGAGAGCTCCTACGAGCAGTACTTC

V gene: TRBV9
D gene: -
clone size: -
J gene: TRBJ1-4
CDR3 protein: CASSVGTGEKLFF
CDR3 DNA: TGTGCCAGCAGCGTAGGCACAGGGGAAAAACTGTTTTTT

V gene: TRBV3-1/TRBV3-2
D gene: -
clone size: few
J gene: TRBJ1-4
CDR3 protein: CASSQIGGEKLFF
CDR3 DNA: TGTGCCAGCAGCCAAATTGGGGGAGAAAAACTGTTTTTT

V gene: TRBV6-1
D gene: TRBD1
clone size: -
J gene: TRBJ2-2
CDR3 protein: CASSGDRGLAANTGELFF
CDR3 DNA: TGTGCCAGCAGTGGAGACAGGGGGCTAGCCGCGAACACCGGGGAGCTGTTTTTT

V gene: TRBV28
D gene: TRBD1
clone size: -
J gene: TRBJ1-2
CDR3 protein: CASRLGVYRGEDGYTF
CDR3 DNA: TGTGCCAGCAGACTAGGGGTTTACAGGGGGGAAGATGGCTACACCTTC

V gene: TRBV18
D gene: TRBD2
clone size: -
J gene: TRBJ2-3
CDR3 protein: CASSSGLVMAQYF
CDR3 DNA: TGTGCCAGCTCATCGGGACTAGTCATGGCGCAGTATTTT

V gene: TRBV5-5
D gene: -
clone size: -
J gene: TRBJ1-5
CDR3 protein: CASSPRVNQPQHF
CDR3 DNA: TGTGCCAGCAGCCCTCGGGTTAATCAGCCCCAGCATTTT

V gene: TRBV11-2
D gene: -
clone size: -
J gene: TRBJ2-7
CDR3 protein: CASSSREGPYEQYF
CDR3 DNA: TGTGCCAGCAGCTCTCGGGAAGGTCCCTACGAGCAGTACTTC

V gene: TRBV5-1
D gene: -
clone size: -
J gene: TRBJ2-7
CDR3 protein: CASRVGGAYEQYF
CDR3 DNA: TGCGCCAGCAGGGTCGGCGGAGCCTACGAGCAGTACTTC

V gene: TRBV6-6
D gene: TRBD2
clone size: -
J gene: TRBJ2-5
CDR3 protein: CASSTPEGSGAQYF
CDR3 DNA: TGTGCCAGCAGCACCCCCGAAGGGAGCGGGGCCCAGTACTTC

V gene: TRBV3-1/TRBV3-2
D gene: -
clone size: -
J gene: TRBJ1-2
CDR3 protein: CASSLDIRGALGYTF
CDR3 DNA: TGTGCCAGCAGCCTTGACATTCGCGGGGCTTTGGGCTACACCTTC

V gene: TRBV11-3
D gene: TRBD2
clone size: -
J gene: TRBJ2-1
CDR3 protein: CASSLKRGSYNEQFF
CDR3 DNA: TGTGCCAGCAGCTTGAAGCGGGGCTCCTACAATGAGCAGTTCTTC